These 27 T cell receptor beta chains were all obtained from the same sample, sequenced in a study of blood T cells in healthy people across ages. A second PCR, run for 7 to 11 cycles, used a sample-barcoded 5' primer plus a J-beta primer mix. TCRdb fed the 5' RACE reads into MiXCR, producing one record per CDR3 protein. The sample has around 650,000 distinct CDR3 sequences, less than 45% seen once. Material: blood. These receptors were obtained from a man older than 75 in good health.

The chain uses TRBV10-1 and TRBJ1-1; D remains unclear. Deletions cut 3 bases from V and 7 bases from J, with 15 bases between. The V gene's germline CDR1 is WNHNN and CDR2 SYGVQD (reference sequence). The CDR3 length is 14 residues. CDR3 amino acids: CASSDQRFMGEAFF. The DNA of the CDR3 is TGCGCCAGCAGTGACCAGCGATTTATGGGTGAAGCTTTCTTT.

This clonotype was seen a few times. In DNA form, the CDR3 reads TGTGCCAGCAGCCCAAAAGGTGCAGGGGGCCCCTACAATGAGCAGTTCTTC. Residues: CASSPKGAGGPYNEQFF. The chain recombines TRBV7-2 with TRBJ2-1, with 8 bases matching TRBD1. The CDR3 covers 17 residues. Germline values: CDR1 SGHTA, CDR2 FQGNSA. V lost 5 bases and J lost 2; bases outside the gene matches: 11.

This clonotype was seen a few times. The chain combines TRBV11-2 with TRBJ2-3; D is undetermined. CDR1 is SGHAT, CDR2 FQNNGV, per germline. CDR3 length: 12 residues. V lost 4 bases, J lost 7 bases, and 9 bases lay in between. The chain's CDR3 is CASSSSRHTQYF. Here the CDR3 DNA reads TGTGCCAGCAGCTCGAGTAGGCATACGCAGTATTTT. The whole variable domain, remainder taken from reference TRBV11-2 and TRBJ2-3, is EAGVAQSPRYKIIEKRQSVAFWCNPISGHATLYWYQQILGQGPKLLIQFQNNGVVDDSQLPKDRFSAERLKGVDSTLKIQPAKLEDSAVYLCASSSSRHTQYFGPGTRLTVL.

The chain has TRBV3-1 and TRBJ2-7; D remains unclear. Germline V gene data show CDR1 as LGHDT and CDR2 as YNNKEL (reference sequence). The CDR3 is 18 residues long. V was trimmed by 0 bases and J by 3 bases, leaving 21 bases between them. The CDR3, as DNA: TGTGCCAGCAGCCAAGATCGTCGGTCAAGCTCTTGGGTCTACGAGCAGTACTTC. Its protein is CASSQDRRSSSWVYEQYF.

CDR3 amino acids: CSAGSGRGNIQYF. The CDR3 DNA follows: TGCAGTGCTGGGAGCGGGAGAGGCAACATTCAGTACTTC. The rearrangement joins TRBV20-1 to TRBJ2-4; 8 nucleotides align to TRBD2. Losses at the gene ends were 5 bases for V and 7 bases for J; bases not matched to a gene: 7. This CDR3 has 13 residues. The germline V gene encodes CDR1 DFQATT and CDR2 SNEGSKA (reference sequence).

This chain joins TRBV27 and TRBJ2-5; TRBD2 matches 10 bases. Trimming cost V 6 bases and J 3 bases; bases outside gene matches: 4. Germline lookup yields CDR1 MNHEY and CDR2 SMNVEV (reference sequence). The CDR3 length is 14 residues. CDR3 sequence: CASRQLAGKETQYF. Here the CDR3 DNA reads TGTGCCAGCAGGCAACTAGCGGGAAAAGAGACCCAGTACTTC.

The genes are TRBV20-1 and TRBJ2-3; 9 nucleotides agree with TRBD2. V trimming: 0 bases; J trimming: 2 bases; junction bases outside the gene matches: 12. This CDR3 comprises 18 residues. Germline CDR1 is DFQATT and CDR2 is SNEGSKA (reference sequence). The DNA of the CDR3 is TGCAGTGCTAGAGACCCCTCTAAAGCGGGAGGTCCCACAGATACGCAGTATTTT. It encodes CSARDPSKAGGPTDTQYF.

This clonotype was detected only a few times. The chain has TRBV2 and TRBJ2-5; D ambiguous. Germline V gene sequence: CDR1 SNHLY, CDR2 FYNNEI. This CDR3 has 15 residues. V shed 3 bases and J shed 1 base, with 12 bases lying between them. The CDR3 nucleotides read TGTGCCAGCAGTGAGGTGGGCGCCCCCCAAGAGACCCAGTACTTC. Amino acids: CASSEVGAPQETQYF.

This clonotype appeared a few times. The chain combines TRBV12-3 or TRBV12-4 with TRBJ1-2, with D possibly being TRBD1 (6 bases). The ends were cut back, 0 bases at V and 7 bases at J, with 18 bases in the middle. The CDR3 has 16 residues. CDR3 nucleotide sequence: TGTGCCAGCAGTTTAGCGCTGGGGGGGCGCAGGGGTGGCTACACCTTC. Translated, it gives CASSLALGGRRGGYTF.

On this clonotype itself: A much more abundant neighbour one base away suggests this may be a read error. The CDR3 here is CASSSVAEETQYF. CDR3 bases: TGCGCCAGCAGCTCGGTTGCAGAAGAGACCCAGTACTTC. The chain combines TRBV5-1 with TRBJ2-5; D not certain. Germline CDR1 is SGHRS and CDR2 is YFSETQ. The length of the CDR3 is 13 residues. The ends were cut back, 3 bases at V and 3 bases at J, with 9 bases in the middle.

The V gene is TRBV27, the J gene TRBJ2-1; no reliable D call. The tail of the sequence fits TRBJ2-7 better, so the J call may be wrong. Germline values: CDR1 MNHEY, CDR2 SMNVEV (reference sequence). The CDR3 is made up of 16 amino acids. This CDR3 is CASSRDTAPTYNEQYF. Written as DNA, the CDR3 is TGTGCCAGCAGTCGCGACACGGCCCCGACGTACAATGAGCAGTACTTC.

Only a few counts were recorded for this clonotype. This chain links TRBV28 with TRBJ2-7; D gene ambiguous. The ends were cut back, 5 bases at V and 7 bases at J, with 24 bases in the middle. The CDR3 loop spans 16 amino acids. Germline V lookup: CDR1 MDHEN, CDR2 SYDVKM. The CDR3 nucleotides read TGTGCCAGCAGTCGCCGCCCAGCGCAAATTTACAATGAGCAGTACTTC. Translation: CASSRRPAQIYNEQYF.

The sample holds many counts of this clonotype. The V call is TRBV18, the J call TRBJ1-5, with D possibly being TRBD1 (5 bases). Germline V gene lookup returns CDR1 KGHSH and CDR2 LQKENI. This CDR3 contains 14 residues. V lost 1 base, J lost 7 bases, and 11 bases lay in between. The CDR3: CASSPLGDVQPQHF. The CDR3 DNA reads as TGTGCCAGCTCACCACTGGGGGATGTGCAGCCCCAGCATTTT.

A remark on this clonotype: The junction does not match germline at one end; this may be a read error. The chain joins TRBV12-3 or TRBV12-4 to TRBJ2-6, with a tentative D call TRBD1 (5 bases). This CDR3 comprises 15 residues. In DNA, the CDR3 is TGTGCCAGCAGTTTAGCGGGCGCTGGGGCCAACGCCCTGACTTTC. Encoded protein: CASSLAGAGANALTF.

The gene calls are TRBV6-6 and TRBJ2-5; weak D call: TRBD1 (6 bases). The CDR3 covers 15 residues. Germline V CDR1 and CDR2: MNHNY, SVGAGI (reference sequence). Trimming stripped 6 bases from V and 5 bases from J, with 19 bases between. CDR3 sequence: CASSPPGAGLETQYF. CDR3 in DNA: TGTGCCAGCAGCCCCCCAGGGGCCGGGTTGGAGACCCAGTACTTC.

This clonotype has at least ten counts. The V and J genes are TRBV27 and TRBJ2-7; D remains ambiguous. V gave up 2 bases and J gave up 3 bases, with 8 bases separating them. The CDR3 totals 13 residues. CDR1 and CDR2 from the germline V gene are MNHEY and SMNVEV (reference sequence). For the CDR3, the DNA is TGTGCCAGCAGTTTAGAACGGAGCTACGAGCAGTACTTC. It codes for CASSLERSYEQYF.

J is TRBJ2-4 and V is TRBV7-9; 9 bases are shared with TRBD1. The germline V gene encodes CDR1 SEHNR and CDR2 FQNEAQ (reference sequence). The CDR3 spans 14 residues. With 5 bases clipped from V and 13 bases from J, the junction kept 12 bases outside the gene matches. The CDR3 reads CASSPDRGWGEQYF. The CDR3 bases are TGTGCCAGCAGCCCGGACAGGGGTTGGGGTGAGCAGTACTTC.

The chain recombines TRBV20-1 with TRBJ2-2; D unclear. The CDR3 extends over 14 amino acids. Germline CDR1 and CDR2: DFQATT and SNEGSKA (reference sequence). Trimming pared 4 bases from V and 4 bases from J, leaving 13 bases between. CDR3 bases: TGCAGTGCTACCCCAATGTTGGGCACCGGGGAGCTGTTTTTT. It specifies CSATPMLGTGELFF.

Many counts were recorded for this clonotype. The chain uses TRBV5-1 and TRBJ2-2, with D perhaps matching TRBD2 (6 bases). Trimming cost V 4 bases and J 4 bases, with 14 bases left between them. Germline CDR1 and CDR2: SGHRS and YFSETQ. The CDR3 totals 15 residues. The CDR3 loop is CASSMEGRGTGELFF. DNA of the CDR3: TGCGCCAGCAGCATGGAGGGCCGGGGCACCGGGGAGCTGTTTTTT.

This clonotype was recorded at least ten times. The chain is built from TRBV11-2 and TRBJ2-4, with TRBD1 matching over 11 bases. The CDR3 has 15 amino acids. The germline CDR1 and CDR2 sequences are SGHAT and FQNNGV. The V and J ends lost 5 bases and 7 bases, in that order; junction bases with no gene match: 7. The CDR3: CASSPPGTGGNIQYF. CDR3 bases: TGTGCCAGCAGCCCTCCCGGGACAGGGGGGAACATTCAGTACTTC.

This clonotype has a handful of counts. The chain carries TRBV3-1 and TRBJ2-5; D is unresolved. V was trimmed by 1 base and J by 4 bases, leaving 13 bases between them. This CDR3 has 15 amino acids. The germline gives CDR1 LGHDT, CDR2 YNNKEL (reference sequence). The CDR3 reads CASSQVPVQTETQYF. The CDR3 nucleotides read TGTGCCAGCAGCCAAGTCCCGGTCCAAACAGAGACCCAGTACTTC.

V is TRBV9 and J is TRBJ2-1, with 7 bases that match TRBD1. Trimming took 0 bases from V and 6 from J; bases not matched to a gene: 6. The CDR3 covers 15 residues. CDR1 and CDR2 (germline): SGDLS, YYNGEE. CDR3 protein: CASSVVGTAVNEQFF. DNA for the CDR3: TGTGCCAGCAGCGTAGTGGGGACAGCCGTCAATGAGCAGTTCTTC.

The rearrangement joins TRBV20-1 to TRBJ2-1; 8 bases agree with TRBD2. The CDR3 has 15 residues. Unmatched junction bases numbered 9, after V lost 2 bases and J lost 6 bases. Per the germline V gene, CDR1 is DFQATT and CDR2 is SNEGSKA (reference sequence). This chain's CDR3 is CSARKPGLVFNEQFF. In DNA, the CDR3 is TGCAGTGCTAGAAAGCCGGGACTAGTTTTCAATGAGCAGTTCTTC.

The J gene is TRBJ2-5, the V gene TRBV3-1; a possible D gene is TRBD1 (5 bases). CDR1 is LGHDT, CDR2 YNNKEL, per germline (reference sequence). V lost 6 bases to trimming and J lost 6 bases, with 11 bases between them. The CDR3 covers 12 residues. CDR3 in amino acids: CASRDPGKTQYF. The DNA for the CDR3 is TGTGCCAGCAGAGACCCAGGGAAGACCCAGTACTTC.

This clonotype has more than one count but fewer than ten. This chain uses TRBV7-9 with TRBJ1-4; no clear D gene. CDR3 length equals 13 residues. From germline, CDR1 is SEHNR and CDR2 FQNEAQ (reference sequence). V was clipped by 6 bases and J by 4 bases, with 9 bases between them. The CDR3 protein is CASRALDNEKLFF. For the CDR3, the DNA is TGTGCCAGCAGGGCTCTTGATAATGAAAAACTGTTTTTT.

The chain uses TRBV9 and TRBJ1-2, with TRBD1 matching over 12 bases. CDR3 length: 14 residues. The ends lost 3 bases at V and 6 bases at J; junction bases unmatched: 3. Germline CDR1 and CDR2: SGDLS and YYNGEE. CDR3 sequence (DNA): TGTGCCAGCAGCGGGGGACAGGGGGCGCATGGCTACACCTTC. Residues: CASSGGQGAHGYTF. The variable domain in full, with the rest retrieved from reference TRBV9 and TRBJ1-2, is DSGVTQTPKHLITATGQRVTLRCSPRSGDLSVYWYQQSLDQGLQFLIQYYNGEERAKGNILERFSAQQFPDLHSELNLSSLELGDSALYFCASSGGQGAHGYTFGSGTRLTVV.

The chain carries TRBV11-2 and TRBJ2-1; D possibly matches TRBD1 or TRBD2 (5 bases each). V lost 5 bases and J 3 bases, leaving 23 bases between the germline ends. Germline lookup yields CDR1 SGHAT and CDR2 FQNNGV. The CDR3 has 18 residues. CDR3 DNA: TGTGCCAGCAGCCCCATAGGTACCGGGACCAAACACTACAATGAGCAGTTCTTC. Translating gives CASSPIGTGTKHYNEQFF.